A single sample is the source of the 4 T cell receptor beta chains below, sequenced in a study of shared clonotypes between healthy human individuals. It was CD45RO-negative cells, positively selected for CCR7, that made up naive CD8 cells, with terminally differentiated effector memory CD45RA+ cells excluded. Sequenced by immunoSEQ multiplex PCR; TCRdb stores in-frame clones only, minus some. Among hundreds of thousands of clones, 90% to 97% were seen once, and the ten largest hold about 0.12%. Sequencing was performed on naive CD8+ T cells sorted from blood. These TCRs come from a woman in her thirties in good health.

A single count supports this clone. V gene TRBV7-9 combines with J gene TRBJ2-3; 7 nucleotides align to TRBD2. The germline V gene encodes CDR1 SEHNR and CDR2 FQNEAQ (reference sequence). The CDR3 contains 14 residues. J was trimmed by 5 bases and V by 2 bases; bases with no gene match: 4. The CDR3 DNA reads TGTGCCAGCAGCTTAAAGTTAGCGGGAGATACGCAGTATTTT. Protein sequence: CASSLKLAGDTQYF.

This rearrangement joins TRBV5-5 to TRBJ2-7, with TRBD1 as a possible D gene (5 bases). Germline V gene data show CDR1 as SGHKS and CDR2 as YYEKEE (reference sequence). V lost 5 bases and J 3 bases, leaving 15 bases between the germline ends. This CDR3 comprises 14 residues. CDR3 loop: CASSSQRQSYEQYF. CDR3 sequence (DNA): TGTGCCAGCAGTTCGCAGAGACAGAGCTACGAGCAGTACTTC.

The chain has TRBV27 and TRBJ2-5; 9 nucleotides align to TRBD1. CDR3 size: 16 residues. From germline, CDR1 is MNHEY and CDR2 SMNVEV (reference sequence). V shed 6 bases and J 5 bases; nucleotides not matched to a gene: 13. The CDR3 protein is CASSQKSDRGRETQYF. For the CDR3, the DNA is TGTGCCAGCAGCCAGAAATCGGACAGGGGAAGGGAGACCCAGTACTTC.

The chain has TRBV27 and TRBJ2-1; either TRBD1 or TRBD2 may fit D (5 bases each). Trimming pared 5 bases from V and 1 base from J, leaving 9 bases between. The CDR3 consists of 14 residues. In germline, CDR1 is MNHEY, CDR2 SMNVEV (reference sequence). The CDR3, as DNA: TGTGCCAGCAGTCCGGGACCGTCCTACAATGAGCAGTTCTTC. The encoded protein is CASSPGPSYNEQFF.